The 14 T cell receptor beta chains in this list originate from one sample, sequenced in a study of cytomegalovirus exposure and HLA in healthy donors. PCR amplification relied on 60 Vbeta primers (plus 13 Jbeta primers). Clones were sequenced by immunoSEQ multiplex PCR, and TCRdb holds only the in-frame ones, with some missing. The table shows about 140,000 clones, with 76% occurring only once. The source material was PBMCs. Receptors originate from a man between 18 and 35 years old in good health and CMV-seronegative.

The chain couples TRBV2 to TRBJ2-7; 15 bases are shared with TRBD2. J gave up 7 bases and V 9 bases, and 7 bases lay outside the gene matches. The CDR3 totals 14 residues. Germline V gene lookup returns CDR1 SNHLY and CDR2 FYNNEI. This chain's CDR3 is CASGLAGGHREQYF. The CDR3 coding sequence is TGTGCCAGTGGACTAGCGGGAGGGCATAGGGAGCAGTACTTC.

The chain combines TRBV4-1 with TRBJ1-1, with unresolved D. Trimming shortened V by 1 base and J by 7 bases, and 10 bases separated the two germline ends. The germline CDR1 and CDR2 sequences are MGHRA and YSYEKL. The CDR3 is 13 residues long. Here the CDR3 DNA reads TGCGCCAGCAGCCAAGTCAACAGCCTTGAAGCTTTCTTT. Its translation is CASSQVNSLEAFF.

This rearrangement joins TRBV4-1 to TRBJ2-3; the match to TRBD2 covers 10 bases. CDR3 length: 15 amino acids. The junction had 5 bases not matched to a gene; V was cut back by 4 bases and J by 4 bases. Germline values: CDR1 MGHRA, CDR2 YSYEKL. CDR3 in DNA: TGCGCCAGCAGCCCTGGGACTAGCGAAGCAGATACGCAGTATTTT. This gives the protein CASSPGTSEADTQYF.

CDR3 nucleotide sequence: TGTGCCAGCAGTCCAAAAGGGGCCTACGGGACTAGCGGGAGGACGAACATTCAGTACTTC. Protein: CASSPKGAYGTSGRTNIQYF. The gene calls are TRBV27 and TRBJ2-4, with 15 bases identical to TRBD2. V lost 5 bases and J lost 7; bases outside the gene matches: 18. The CDR3 extends over 20 amino acids. The germline V gene has CDR1 MNHEY and CDR2 SMNVEV (reference sequence).

The chain has TRBV6-5 and TRBJ1-5; tentative D call: TRBD1 (5 bases). The V and J ends lost 5 bases and 0 bases respectively, with 11 bases between them. Germline CDR1 and CDR2: MNHEY and SVGAGI. The length of the CDR3 is 15 residues. CDR3: CASSLGGYSNQPQHF. The CDR3, as DNA: TGTGCCAGCAGTCTGGGGGGTTATAGCAATCAGCCCCAGCATTTT.

This chain connects TRBV21-1 to TRBJ2-1; the table calls TRBD1, which could not be checked here. TRBV21-1 is termed a pseudogene. The CDR3 has 16 residues. The DNA of the CDR3 is TGTGCCAGCAGCGCCTGCGGACAGGGCTCCTACAATGAGCAGTTCTTC. Amino acids: CASSACGQGSYNEQFF.

The chain carries TRBV5-1 and TRBJ2-1, with D maybe TRBD1 (7 bases). The CDR3 loop spans 13 amino acids. The V gene lost 5 bases and the J gene lost 8 bases, with 14 bases spanning the gap. The germline V gene encodes CDR1 SGHRS and CDR2 YFSETQ. For the CDR3, the DNA is TGCGCCAGCAGGGAGGGGGCAGGGGATGAGCAGTTCTTC. Translation: CASREGAGDEQFF.

The sample holds a few counts of this clone. This chain joins TRBV2 and TRBJ1-5; the D gene is possibly TRBD1 (6 bases). The CDR3 runs to 15 residues. V was pared by 1 base and J by 4 bases, with 11 bases between. The germline V gene encodes CDR1 SNHLY and CDR2 FYNNEI. In DNA, the CDR3 is TGTGCCAGCAGTGAAGATACAGGGTCAAATCAGCCCCAGCATTTT. It translates to CASSEDTGSNQPQHF.

The rearrangement links TRBV6-6 to TRBJ1-4; maybe TRBD1 (6 bases). CDR3 length: 13 amino acids. Trimming took 8 bases from V and 5 from J, leaving 12 bases between them. Per germline, CDR1 MNHNY and CDR2 SVGAGI (reference sequence). CDR3 sequence: CASSRTANEKLFF. Written as DNA, the CDR3 is TGTGCCAGCTCAAGGACAGCAAATGAAAAACTGTTTTTT.

The V call is TRBV9, the J call TRBJ1-3; D is perhaps TRBD1 (6 bases). The CDR3 is made up of 14 amino acids. Germline values: CDR1 SGDLS, CDR2 YYNGEE. Trimming took 0 bases from V and 7 from J, leaving 11 bases between them. The CDR3 here is CASSVAGGRNTIYF. In DNA form, the CDR3 reads TGTGCCAGCAGCGTAGCCGGGGGGCGTAACACCATATATTTT.

The chain couples TRBV28 to TRBJ2-7; 8 bases line up with TRBD1. Germline V gene data show CDR1 as MDHEN and CDR2 as SYDVKM. The ends lost 5 bases at V and 6 bases at J; junction bases unmatched: 15. The length of the CDR3 is 16 residues. CDR3 loop: CASSMTGEGREREQYF. In DNA form, the CDR3 reads TGTGCCAGCAGTATGACAGGGGAAGGGCGCGAGCGCGAGCAGTACTTC.

This clone was detected only once. The chain carries TRBV7-7 and TRBJ2-3; TRBD1 might be the D (6 bases). V dropped 1 base and J dropped 4 bases, with 18 bases sitting between them. The germline gives CDR1 SSHAT, CDR2 FNYEAQ (reference sequence). CDR3 length: 17 amino acids. The CDR3 bases are TGTGCCAGCAGCTTAGAGGTTTCAGGGAAGGGGGCAGATACGCAGTATTTT. Translated: CASSLEVSGKGADTQYF.

J is TRBJ2-3 and V is TRBV7-6; 8 bases are a match to TRBD2. Germline-derived CDR1 and CDR2 are SGHVS and FNYEAQ. The length of the CDR3 is 17 residues. J lost 8 bases, V lost 1 base, and 14 bases had no gene match. CDR3 amino acids: CASSLGSATGGAGTQYF. CDR3 nucleotide sequence: TGTGCCAGCAGCTTAGGGTCGGCGACCGGGGGGGCCGGTACGCAGTATTTT.

This chain links TRBV5-1 with TRBJ1-5; D might be TRBD1 (5 bases). Trimming removed 0 bases from V and 0 bases from J, with 7 bases in between. CDR3 length: 15 amino acids. CDR1 and CDR2 from the germline V gene are SGHRS and YFSETQ. Here the CDR3 DNA reads TGCGCCAGCAGCTTGGCGGGGGTTAGCAATCAGCCCCAGCATTTT. Its protein is CASSLAGVSNQPQHF.